This entry features one T cell receptor (beta chain) sequence. The antigen is not known. These data are taken from a study of cytomegalovirus exposure and HLA in healthy donors. Broader study findings: Cytomegalovirus status was reportedly diagnosed by the classifier with high specificity and sensitivity. Researchers had no immune exposure information except CMV serostatus available.

PCR involved 60 Vbeta and 13 Jbeta primers. Original processing methods: Later, an analysis found 80 million or so unique TCR beta chains, and about 10 million of these were shared. The repertoire was sequenced with immunoSEQ multiplex PCR; TCRdb's copy has only in-frame clones and lacks some. That table supplies the V and J calls and clone size; D and trimming were determined from the DNA. The data show fewer than 200,000 clones, 85% seen once. CDR1 is SGHTA and CDR2 is FQGNSA in the germline V gene. The V end was cut by 5 bases, the J end by 5 bases, with 9 bases between. The CDR3 runs to 12 residues.

Sequenced sample: PBMCs. V usage is TRBV7-2 and J usage is TRBJ1-1; TRBD1 might be the D (5 bases). The source of this sequence is a man in his thirties or forties in good health and CMV-seropositive. As DNA, the CDR3 is TGTGCCAGCAGCGGGCAGGGAACTGAAGCTTTCTTT. It is translated as CASSGQGTEAFF.